The next 26 T cell receptor beta chains were all read from a single sample in a study of T cell responses to AZD1222 COVID-19 vaccine. The method was immunoSEQ multiplex PCR; TCRdb's version includes in-frame clones alone and lacks a portion of them. Among 140,000 to 150,000 clones listed, about nine tenths were seen once. The sequences come from peripheral blood, collected 28 days after the second AZD1222 dose. All receptors derive from an adult who received the AZD1222 COVID-19 vaccine.

This clone was counted between two and nine times. The rearrangement joins TRBV3-1 (or the pseudogene TRBV3-2) to TRBJ2-7, with a possible D match to TRBD2 (5 bases). Trimming cost V 1 base and J 5 bases, with 9 bases left between them. The CDR3 extends over 13 amino acids. Germline CDR1 is LGHDT and CDR2 is YNNKEL (reference sequence). The CDR3 here is CASSQVDGNEQYF. The CDR3 DNA sequence: TGTGCCAGCAGCCAAGTCGACGGGAACGAGCAGTACTTC.

The chain couples TRBV15 to TRBJ2-5; D remains unclear. V lost 0 bases and J 5 bases, leaving 7 bases between the germline ends. The germline V gene encodes CDR1 LNHNV and CDR2 YYDKDF (reference sequence). The CDR3 extends over 13 amino acids. CDR3: CATSRDVRETQYF. The CDR3 region has the DNA TGTGCCACCAGCAGAGATGTCCGGGAGACCCAGTACTTC.

The chain has TRBV5-4 and TRBJ2-3; 10 bases agree with TRBD1. With 2 bases clipped from V and 5 bases from J, the junction kept 5 bases outside the gene matches. The germline gives CDR1 SGHNT, CDR2 YYREEE (reference sequence). This CDR3 region has 15 residues. The CDR3 loop is CASSFRTGGLDTQYF. Written as DNA, the CDR3 is TGTGCCAGCAGCTTTAGGACAGGGGGATTAGATACGCAGTATTTT.

V usage is TRBV2 and J usage is TRBJ1-3; D is perhaps TRBD1 (5 bases). The V and J ends lost 1 base and 8 bases respectively, with 6 bases between them. This CDR3 is built from 12 residues. Germline V lookup: CDR1 SNHLY, CDR2 FYNNEI. The CDR3 region is CASSEEGHTIYF. The CDR3 DNA is TGTGCCAGCAGTGAAGAGGGACACACCATATATTTT. Supplemented by reference TRBV2 and TRBJ1-3, the full variable domain reads EPEVTQTPSHQVTQMGQEVILRCVPISNHLYFYWYRQILGQKVEFLVSFYNNEISEKSEIFDDQFSVERPDGSNFTLKIRSTKLEDSAMYFCASSEEGHTIYFGEGSWLTVV.

This clone turned up a few times. The chain combines TRBV7-8 with TRBJ1-3, with D unresolved. V gave up 0 bases and J gave up 0 bases, with 12 bases separating them. Germline CDR1 and CDR2: SGHVS and FQNEAQ. The CDR3 sequence is 17 residues long. CDR3 sequence: CASSLALRGGSGNTIYF. The CDR3 bases are TGTGCCAGCAGCTTAGCGCTTCGGGGAGGCTCTGGAAACACCATATATTTT.

This chain joins TRBV6-1 and TRBJ2-3, with 14 bases aligning to TRBD2. With 4 bases clipped from V and 6 bases from J, the junction kept 6 bases outside the gene matches. This CDR3 contains 16 residues. The germline CDR1 and CDR2 sequences are MNHNS and SASEGT. CDR3 residues: CASSGRLAGGPDTQYF. The CDR3 DNA sequence: TGTGCCAGCAGTGGACGACTAGCGGGGGGGCCGGATACGCAGTATTTT.

This sequence joins TRBV10-3 and TRBJ1-2; a weak D match, TRBD1 (5 bases). This CDR3 comprises 16 residues. Per the germline V gene, CDR1 is ENHRY and CDR2 is SYGVKD. The V and J ends lost 0 bases and 2 bases respectively, with 13 bases between them. Written as DNA, the CDR3 is TGTGCCATCAGTGAGTCGAATGTTGGGGCGAACTATGGCTACACCTTC. It specifies CAISESNVGANYGYTF.

J is TRBJ2-3 and V is TRBV6-2 or TRBV6-3, with D tentatively TRBD2 (5 bases). Looked up from germline, CDR1 is MNHEY and CDR2 is SVGEGT. The ends were cut back, 3 bases at V and 2 bases at J, with 12 bases in the middle. This CDR3 comprises 15 residues. The CDR3 reads CASSYQAEHTDTQYF. Here the CDR3 DNA reads TGTGCCAGCAGTTATCAAGCGGAGCACACAGATACGCAGTATTTT.

The table lists this clone with a count of one. The chain recombines TRBV4-2 with TRBJ1-3, with D unclear. V was clipped by 0 bases and J by 2 bases, with 11 bases between them. This CDR3 has 16 residues. Per the germline V gene, CDR1 is LGHNA and CDR2 is YNFKEQ. This chain's CDR3 is CASSQEVGGTGNTIYF. The CDR3 DNA reads TGTGCCAGCAGCCAAGAGGTTGGCGGGACTGGAAACACCATATATTTT.

The V gene is TRBV19, the J gene TRBJ2-5; 7 bases fit TRBD2. Germline lookup yields CDR1 LNHDA and CDR2 SQIVND (reference sequence). This CDR3 comprises 16 residues. J gave up 2 bases and V 2 bases, and 8 bases lay outside the gene matches. The CDR3 protein is CASSIRTSVWQETQYF. The CDR3, as DNA: TGTGCCAGTAGTATACGGACTAGTGTTTGGCAAGAGACCCAGTACTTC. The full variable domain, in which reference TRBV19 and TRBJ2-5 provide the parts outside the CDR3, is DGGITQSPKYLFRKEGQNVTLSCEQNLNHDAMYWYRQDPGQGLRLIYYSQIVNDFQKGDIAEGYSVSREKKESFPLTVTSAQKNPTAFYLCASSIRTSVWQETQYFGPGTRLLVL.

This chain links TRBV6-2 or TRBV6-3 with TRBJ2-7; D is perhaps TRBD1 or TRBD2 (5 bases each). Germline assignment: CDR1 MNHEY and CDR2 SVGEGT. CDR3 length equals 14 residues. The V end was cut by 5 bases, the J end by 3 bases, with 14 bases between. The CDR3 region is CASSREGPSYEQYF. CDR3 bases: TGTGCCAGCAGTAGAGAGGGACCCAGCTACGAGCAGTACTTC.

This clone showed up just a few times. The J gene is TRBJ2-3, the V gene TRBV19; 12 positions match TRBD2. V lost 5 bases, J lost 1 base, and 10 bases stayed unmatched. The CDR3 spans 18 residues. Per the germline V gene, CDR1 is LNHDA and CDR2 is SQIVND (reference sequence). The CDR3 spells CASSGLAGGGLGTDTQYF. In nucleotides, the CDR3 is TGTGCCAGTAGTGGCCTAGCGGGAGGGGGTTTGGGCACAGATACGCAGTATTTT.

The CDR3 sequence: CASSQGLNTEAFF. CDR3 nucleotide sequence: TGTGCCAGCTCTCAGGGGCTTAACACTGAAGCTTTCTTT. The chain uses TRBV18 and TRBJ1-1; perhaps TRBD1 as D (6 bases). With 6 bases removed from V and 2 bases from J, the gap between germline ends came to 10 bases. The CDR3 length is 13 residues. The germline CDR1 and CDR2 sequences are KGHSH and LQKENI.

This chain links TRBV2 with TRBJ2-2, with D hard to call. CDR3 length equals 15 residues. V shed 5 bases and J shed 1 base, with 11 bases lying between them. Germline loops: CDR1 SNHLY, CDR2 FYNNEI. The CDR3 nucleotides are TGTGCCAGCAGTAACCCAAGACAGAACACCGGGGAGCTGTTTTTT. This encodes CASSNPRQNTGELFF.

A few counts support this clone. Here the CDR3 DNA reads TGTGCCAGTAGGAAGGGATGGGACAGGGGCACAGATACGCAGTATTTT. Its translation: CASRKGWDRGTDTQYF. This sequence joins TRBV19 and TRBJ2-3; TRBD1 matches at 9 bases. The length of the CDR3 is 16 residues. Germline assignment: CDR1 LNHDA and CDR2 SQIVND (reference sequence). Unmatched junction bases numbered 8, after V lost 6 bases and J lost 1 base.

The chain joins TRBV20-1 to TRBJ1-2; tentatively, D is TRBD1 (6 bases). Germline assignment: CDR1 DFQATT and CDR2 SNEGSKA (reference sequence). The CDR3 covers 9 residues. The CDR3 sequence is CRGGVGYTF. DNA for the CDR3: TGCAGAGGGGGAGTCGGCTACACCTTC.

The chain recombines TRBV4-3 with TRBJ1-6; D remains unclear. The V and J ends lost 0 bases and 6 bases respectively, with 9 bases between them. The CDR3 has 15 residues. Germline CDR1 reads LGHNA; CDR2 reads YSLEER. The CDR3 here is CASSQDTEGNSPLHF. CDR3 nucleotides: TGCGCCAGCAGCCAAGATACAGAGGGTAATTCACCCCTCCACTTT.

The J gene is TRBJ1-5, the V gene TRBV11-2; no clear D. The CDR3 totals 15 residues. Per germline, CDR1 SGHAT and CDR2 FQNNGV. Trimming took off 1 base at V and 4 bases at J, with 11 bases between the two ends. The CDR3 loop reads CASSLGVSENQPQHF. The CDR3 nucleotides read TGTGCCAGCAGCTTAGGTGTATCGGAGAATCAGCCCCAGCATTTT.

The chain combines TRBV11-3 with TRBJ1-6; D remains ambiguous. V shed 3 bases and J shed 10 bases, with 16 bases lying between them. Germline V gives CDR1 SGHNT, CDR2 YENEEA. The CDR3 contains 15 residues. The CDR3 here is CASSLVPGFRSPLHF. The CDR3 coding sequence is TGTGCCAGCAGCTTGGTTCCTGGGTTTCGCTCACCCCTCCACTTT.

V gene TRBV5-4 combines with J gene TRBJ1-6, with a weak D call TRBD1 (5 bases). Germline values: CDR1 SGHNT, CDR2 YYREEE (reference sequence). V lost 0 bases and J 7 bases, leaving 11 bases between the germline ends. There are 15 residues in the CDR3. As DNA, the CDR3 is TGTGCCAGCAGCTTGGGTCAGGGTGACAATTCACCCCTCCACTTT. Translation: CASSLGQGDNSPLHF.

This clone has only a few counts. The same CDR3 also results from other DNA sequences found in this sample. This chain links TRBV5-6 with TRBJ2-1, with TRBD2 matching over 11 bases. Germline V gives CDR1 SGHDT, CDR2 YYEEEE. The V gene end was trimmed by 4 bases and the J gene end by 5 bases; junction bases not matched to a gene: 11. The CDR3 is 17 amino acids. CDR3 bases: TGTGCCAGCAGCCGCCTACTAGCGGGAGCCGCAGACAATGAGCAGTTCTTC. Translated: CASSRLLAGAADNEQFF.

The rearrangement uses TRBV5-8 and TRBJ1-5; D is perhaps TRBD1 (5 bases). V was pared by 6 bases and J by 6 bases, with 16 bases between. This CDR3 has 14 amino acids. In germline, CDR1 is SGHTS, CDR2 YDEGEE. This CDR3 is CASTRGGISQPQHF. Written as DNA, the CDR3 is TGTGCCAGCACCCGGGGCGGGATAAGTCAGCCCCAGCATTTT.

The chain couples TRBV30 to TRBJ2-1; TRBD2 agrees at 7 bases. The V gene's germline CDR1 is GTSNPN and CDR2 SVGIG (reference sequence). CDR3 length equals 16 residues. V gave up 1 base and J gave up 8 bases; unmatched junction bases: 14. CDR3 protein: CAWSDGGGLSFHEQFF. The CDR3 DNA reads TGTGCCTGGAGTGACGGTGGGGGACTATCGTTCCATGAGCAGTTCTTC.

This clone appeared a single time. The rearrangement joins TRBV30 to TRBJ1-5; no definite D call. Trimming stripped 2 bases from V and 4 bases from J, with 9 bases between. This CDR3 contains 13 residues. Germline V lookup: CDR1 GTSNPN, CDR2 SVGIG (reference sequence). As DNA, the CDR3 is TGTGCCTGGAGTAATAGCGGGAATCAGCCCCAGCATTTT. As protein: CAWSNSGNQPQHF. Combining the CDR3 with reference TRBV30 and TRBJ1-5 gives the whole variable domain SQTIHQWPATLVQPVGSPLSLECTVEGTSNPNLYWYRQAAGRGLQLLFYSVGIGQISSEVPQNLSASRPQDRQFILSSKKLLLSDSGFYLCAWSNSGNQPQHFGDGTRLSIL.

The chain uses TRBV7-8 and TRBJ2-4, with TRBD2 as a possible D gene (7 bases). CDR1 is SGHVS and CDR2 is FQNEAQ in the germline V gene. The V end lost 5 bases, the J end lost 6 bases, and 20 bases lay between the germline ends. This CDR3 has 16 amino acids. CDR3 in amino acids: CASSPSRGGRPNIQYF. CDR3 nucleotide sequence: TGTGCCAGCAGCCCTAGTAGGGGGGGTAGGCCAAACATTCAGTACTTC.

The chain joins TRBV18 to TRBJ2-7; possible D gene TRBD2, 7 bases. Germline loops: CDR1 KGHSH, CDR2 LQKENI. V gave up 3 bases and J gave up 5 bases, with 20 bases separating them. This CDR3 is 16 amino acids long. The chain's CDR3 is CASSPYLRGAGDEQYF. The CDR3, as DNA: TGTGCCAGCTCACCGTATCTCCGGGGGGCTGGGGACGAGCAGTACTTC.